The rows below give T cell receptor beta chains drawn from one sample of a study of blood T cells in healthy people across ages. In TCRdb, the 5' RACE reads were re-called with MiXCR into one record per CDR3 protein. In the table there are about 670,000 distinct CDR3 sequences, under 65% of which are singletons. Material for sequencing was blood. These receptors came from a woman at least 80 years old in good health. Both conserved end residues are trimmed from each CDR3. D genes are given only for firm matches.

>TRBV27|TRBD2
ASSLAQGLAAEQF
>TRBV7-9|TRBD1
ASSPGGQALEQF
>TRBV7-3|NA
ASSLMLGGKGEQF
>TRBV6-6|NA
ASSYRQGTYNEQF
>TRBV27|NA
ANSSNDVNSYEQY
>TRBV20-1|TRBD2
SALTYAGVVNEQF
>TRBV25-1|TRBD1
ASSGDRDEQF
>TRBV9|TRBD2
ASSLSGSTPLHEQF
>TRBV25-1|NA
ASSADWGGIYEQF
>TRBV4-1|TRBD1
ASSQVVGQGANEQF
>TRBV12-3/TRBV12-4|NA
ASSARGELF
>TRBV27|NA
ASTRLSLTGANVLT
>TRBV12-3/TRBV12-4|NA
ASSRLYGYT
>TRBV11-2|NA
ASSLGDPSSYEQY
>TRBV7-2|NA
ASRGGGLYGYT
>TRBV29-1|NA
SVAGLHEQY
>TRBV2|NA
ASSEFGLETQY
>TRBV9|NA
ASSVEQGYEQF
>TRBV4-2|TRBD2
ASSQEHQAGGPNEQF
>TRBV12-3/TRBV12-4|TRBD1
ASSLDRGRRF
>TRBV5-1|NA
ASSPGLLTPQETQY
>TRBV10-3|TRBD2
AITGTLAGGTYEQY
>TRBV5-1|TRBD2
ASSTFTGGPCEQF
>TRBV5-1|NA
ASSSTITYEQY
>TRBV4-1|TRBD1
ASSQLGTGSYNEQF
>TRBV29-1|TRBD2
SVRKTSGSTDTQY
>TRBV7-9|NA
ASSLSNRNTEAF
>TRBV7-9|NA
ASSSRTATDTQY